This TCR beta chain was identified during a study of human T cells and chemical hapten exposure (dated by TCRdb to the early 2020s). For the wider study: For sensitization, 2% DPC in acetone was applied to a 2 cm by 2 cm area of upper inner arm skin. Throughout the approximately 22-week study period, patients were also given weekly therapeutic DPC doses on the scalp. Patient blood was sampled pre-sensitization (week 0) and at 2, 6 and about 24 weeks after DPC sensitization. Patch testing was performed on the upper back with Finn chambers containing 0.01% DPC, and the patch tests were scored after 6 days according to International Contact Dermatitis Research Group standards. Libraries were pooled for sequencing, and variation in per-sample TCR yields was attributed mainly to small differences in library volumes within the pool. Alopecia areata with under or over 50% scalp involvement, alopecia totalis and alopecia universalis were represented in the patient cohort, which was mostly female. In alopecia patients, the study followed how the peripheral blood TCR repertoire changed in vivo over primary and secondary sensitization to diphenylcyclopropenone (DPC), a hapten. Nearly 30 alopecia patients gave blood for TCR sequencing at one to four time points (pre-sensitization, 2, 6 and 24 weeks). Here is what the overall study found, with its caveats: The number of PT1 expanded TCRs positively correlated with patch test score, significant at thresholds 8, 16 and 32 but not 4. After repeated subsampling, the strength of the expansion versus patch-test correlation and the threshold at which it became significant changed. Compared with pre-sensitization or healthy control sets, expanded TCRs formed significantly more large CDR3 similarity clusters, which is consistent with antigen-driven responses. All patients had alopecia, a presumed autoimmune disease, so their immune response might differ from that of healthy individuals. DPC sensitization did not change the number of TCRs with a frequency above 1 in 1000, and there was no evidence of changes in global repertoire structure.

According to the study, the label for this sample's time point signals: pre-sensitization, week 0. The treatment or condition label of this sample denotes: therapeutic diphenylcyclopropenone sensitization with weekly scalp DPC. Blood at each patch-test visit was drawn before the patch test was applied. Eligible patients were aged 18 to 70, diagnosed with alopecia, deemed suitable for DPC therapy, and excluded if pregnant. Unfractionated whole blood was collected in Tempus Blood RNA tubes, and total RNA was extracted from that blood. To note about this clonotype: What antigen it recognizes has not been identified. Qualities for individual bases were not recorded, and no much larger clone is one base off.

At the junction V is shortened by 1 base and J by 4 bases, with 8 bases in between. Looking up the germline V gene yields CDR1 SGHRS and CDR2 YFSETQ. The CDR3, from cysteine to phenylalanine, totals 13 residues. The retained sequence is limited to the CDR3, 39 bases, with the frame set at the first base. The library was produced with RACE. The reads were generated on a NextSeq 500. During library preparation, unique molecular identifiers were attached to individual cDNA molecules so that TCRs could be counted in a quantitative, reproducible way. For every blood RNA sample, sequencing covered both the TCR alpha and TCR beta chains. Per the original workflow: A median of approximately 100,000 TCRs per sample was observed, with a range of 23,224 to 690,600. The Decombinator software suite was used to annotate the V, J and CDR3 of the TCR reads. For the PS versus PT1 abundance plots, all samples were subsampled to the same number of TCRs (28,000). Expanded TCRs were defined as absent before sensitization and observed at least eight times at the 2-week time point. Through fastp at Q25 and MiXCR, TCRdb rebuilt clones from the public reads, retaining in-frame beta chains. When rows share a CDR3 protein, they turn into one entry using the most common DNA and genes. The V and J calls and clone size come from TCRdb's table, not from the authors' own analysis. This sample lists almost 40,000 distinct CDR3 sequences; 7.6% were detected once. The ten largest make up 1.3% of the sample.

In this chain, TRBV5-1 is recombined with TRBJ2-5; a tentative D match to TRBD1 spans 6 bases. Sample: whole blood, taken in connection with sensitization to the hapten diphenylcyclopropenone (DPC). This clonotype was sampled from a woman in her 50s with alopecia areata. Some clones in this sample may be carry-over from other donors' samples. Read as DNA, the sequence is TGCGCCAGCAGCTTGTCGACAGGAGAGACCCAGTACTTC. This translates into CASSLSTGETQYF. With the portions outside the CDR3 filled from the reference TRBV5-1 and TRBJ2-5 genes, the complete variable region becomes KAGVTQTPRYLIKTRGQQVTLSCSPISGHRSVSWYQQTPGQGLQFLFEYFSETQRNKGNFPGRFSGRQFSNSRSEMNVSTLELGDSALYLCASSLSTGETQYFGPGTRLLVL.